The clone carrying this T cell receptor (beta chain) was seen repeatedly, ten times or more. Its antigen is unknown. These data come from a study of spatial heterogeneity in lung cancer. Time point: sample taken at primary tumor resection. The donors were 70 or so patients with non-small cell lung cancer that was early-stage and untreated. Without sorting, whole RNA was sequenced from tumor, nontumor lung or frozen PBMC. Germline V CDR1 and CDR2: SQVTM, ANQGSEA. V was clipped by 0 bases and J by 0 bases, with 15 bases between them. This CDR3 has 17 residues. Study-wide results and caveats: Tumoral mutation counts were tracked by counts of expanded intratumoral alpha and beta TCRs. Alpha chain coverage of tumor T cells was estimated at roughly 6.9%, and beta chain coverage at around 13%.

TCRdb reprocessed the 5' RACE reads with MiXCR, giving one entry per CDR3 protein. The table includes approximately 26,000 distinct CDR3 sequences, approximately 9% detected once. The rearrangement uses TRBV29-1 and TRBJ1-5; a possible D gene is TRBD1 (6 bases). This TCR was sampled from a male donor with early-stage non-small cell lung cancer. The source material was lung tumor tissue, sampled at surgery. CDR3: CSVEDNRQVYSNQPQHF. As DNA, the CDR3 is TGCAGCGTTGAAGATAACAGACAGGTCTATAGCAATCAGCCCCAGCATTTT.